This record concerns one T cell receptor beta chain sequence. This record belongs to a study of blood T cell repertoires in COVID-19. About the research overall: From the United States, Italy and Spain came samples of acute and convalescent COVID-19.

Methods used by the authors: Nucleated cell number was recorded as an estimate derived from reference gene primer amplification. Method: immunoSEQ multiplex PCR; TCRdb's copy keeps in-frame clones and lacks some. V, J and clone size are those of that table, while D and trimming were read from the DNA. The sample holds some 200,000 clones, under 95% seen once. The CDR3 has 14 amino acids. Germline V gene sequence: CDR1 SGHTS, CDR2 YDEGEE. J was trimmed by 5 bases and V by 2 bases; bases with no gene match: 7. The rearrangement joins TRBV5-8 to TRBJ2-7; 7 bases map to TRBD1. The sequencing input was peripheral blood. The receptor's source is a man aged 25 to 40 with acute or convalescent COVID-19. This chain's CDR3 is CASSFRQGDNEQYF. For the CDR3, the DNA is TGTGCCAGCAGCTTTAGGCAGGGGGACAACGAGCAGTACTTC.